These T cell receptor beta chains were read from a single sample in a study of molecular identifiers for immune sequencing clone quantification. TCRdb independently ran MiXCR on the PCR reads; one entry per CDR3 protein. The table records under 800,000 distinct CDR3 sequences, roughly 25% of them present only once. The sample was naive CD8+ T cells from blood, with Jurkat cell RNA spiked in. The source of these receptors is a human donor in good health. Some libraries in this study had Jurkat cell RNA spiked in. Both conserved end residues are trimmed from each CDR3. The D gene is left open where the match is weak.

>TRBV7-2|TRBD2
ASSLVGLAGGSDTQY
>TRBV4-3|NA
ASSQDRAGTSYEQY
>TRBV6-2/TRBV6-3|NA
ASSYGADAQY
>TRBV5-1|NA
ASSRTPGTREFSGNTIY
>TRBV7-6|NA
ASSLDDRIMYEQY
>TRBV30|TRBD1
ALGQGANEQF
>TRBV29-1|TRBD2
SVEVGGCYEQY
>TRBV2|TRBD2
ASSEARGLAAGELF
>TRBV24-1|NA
AKGTGETDTQY
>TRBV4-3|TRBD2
ASSQEALAGDYEQY
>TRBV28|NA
ASTPQPGGIPQETQY
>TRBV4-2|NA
ASSQDFGHYTTNEKLF
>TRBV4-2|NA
ASRDGANEKLF
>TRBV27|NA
ASSFQGDTQY
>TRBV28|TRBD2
ASSFIKRELQETQY
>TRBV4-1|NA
ASSQGPFGQPQH
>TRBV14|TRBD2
ASSLNTGTSLINEQF
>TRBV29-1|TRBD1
SVEIQGKVQY
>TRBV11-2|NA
ASSLAEGTMEGLTDTQY
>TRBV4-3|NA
ASSQDFSSSYNEQF
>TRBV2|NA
ASSEAGGGGETQY
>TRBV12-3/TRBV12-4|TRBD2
ASSFREVGANTGELF
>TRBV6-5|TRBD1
ASGSRTGGTGNQPQH
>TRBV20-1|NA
SARGGPPAYEQF
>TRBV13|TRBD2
ASSLDVGLAGVEQY
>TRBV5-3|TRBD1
AGSTRQGYEQY
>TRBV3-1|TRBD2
ASSQELAGYNEQF
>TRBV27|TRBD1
ASSLAGGHSNQPQH
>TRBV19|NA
ASSIKDSLYEQY
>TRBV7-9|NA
ARSGSTATNTAAF
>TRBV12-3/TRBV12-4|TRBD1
ASSFTGDFNYGYT
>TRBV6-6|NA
ASSYDHGQPQH
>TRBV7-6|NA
ASSPVGWNTGAF
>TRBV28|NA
ASSPAGTSTDTQY
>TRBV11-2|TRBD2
ASSYGKAGVNEQF
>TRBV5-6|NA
ASSDDGTLRTDTQY